This T cell receptor (beta chain) comes out of a study of blood T cells in healthy people across ages. Each donor was a healthy Caucasian individual from Russia, aged roughly 6 to 95. RNA extraction gave at least 5.5 micrograms of total RNA per sample. Using a J-beta primer mix together with a sample-barcoded 5' primer, a second PCR was run for roughly 6 to 12 cycles. TCRdb ran MiXCR on the 5' RACE reads and lists one entry per CDR3 protein. This sample has roughly 900,000 distinct CDR3 sequences; roughly 43% occur once, and the top ten carry around 15%. This clonotype was counted at least ten times. Antigen specificity is unknown. General study findings and limits: Changes seen in expanded clonotypes were possibly confounded by donor CMV status left unknown. Diversity of TCR beta per million T cells declined in a roughly linear way with age.

Input material: blood. This receptor was taken from a man younger than 45 in good health.

The DNA for the CDR3 is TGTGCCAGCAGCTCTGAGTACGAGCAGTACTTC. Protein sequence: CASSSEYEQYF. The V and J genes are TRBV28 and TRBJ2-7, with unresolved D. V shed 6 bases and J shed 4 bases, with 7 bases lying between them. The germline V gene has CDR1 MDHEN and CDR2 SYDVKM. CDR3 size: 11 residues.